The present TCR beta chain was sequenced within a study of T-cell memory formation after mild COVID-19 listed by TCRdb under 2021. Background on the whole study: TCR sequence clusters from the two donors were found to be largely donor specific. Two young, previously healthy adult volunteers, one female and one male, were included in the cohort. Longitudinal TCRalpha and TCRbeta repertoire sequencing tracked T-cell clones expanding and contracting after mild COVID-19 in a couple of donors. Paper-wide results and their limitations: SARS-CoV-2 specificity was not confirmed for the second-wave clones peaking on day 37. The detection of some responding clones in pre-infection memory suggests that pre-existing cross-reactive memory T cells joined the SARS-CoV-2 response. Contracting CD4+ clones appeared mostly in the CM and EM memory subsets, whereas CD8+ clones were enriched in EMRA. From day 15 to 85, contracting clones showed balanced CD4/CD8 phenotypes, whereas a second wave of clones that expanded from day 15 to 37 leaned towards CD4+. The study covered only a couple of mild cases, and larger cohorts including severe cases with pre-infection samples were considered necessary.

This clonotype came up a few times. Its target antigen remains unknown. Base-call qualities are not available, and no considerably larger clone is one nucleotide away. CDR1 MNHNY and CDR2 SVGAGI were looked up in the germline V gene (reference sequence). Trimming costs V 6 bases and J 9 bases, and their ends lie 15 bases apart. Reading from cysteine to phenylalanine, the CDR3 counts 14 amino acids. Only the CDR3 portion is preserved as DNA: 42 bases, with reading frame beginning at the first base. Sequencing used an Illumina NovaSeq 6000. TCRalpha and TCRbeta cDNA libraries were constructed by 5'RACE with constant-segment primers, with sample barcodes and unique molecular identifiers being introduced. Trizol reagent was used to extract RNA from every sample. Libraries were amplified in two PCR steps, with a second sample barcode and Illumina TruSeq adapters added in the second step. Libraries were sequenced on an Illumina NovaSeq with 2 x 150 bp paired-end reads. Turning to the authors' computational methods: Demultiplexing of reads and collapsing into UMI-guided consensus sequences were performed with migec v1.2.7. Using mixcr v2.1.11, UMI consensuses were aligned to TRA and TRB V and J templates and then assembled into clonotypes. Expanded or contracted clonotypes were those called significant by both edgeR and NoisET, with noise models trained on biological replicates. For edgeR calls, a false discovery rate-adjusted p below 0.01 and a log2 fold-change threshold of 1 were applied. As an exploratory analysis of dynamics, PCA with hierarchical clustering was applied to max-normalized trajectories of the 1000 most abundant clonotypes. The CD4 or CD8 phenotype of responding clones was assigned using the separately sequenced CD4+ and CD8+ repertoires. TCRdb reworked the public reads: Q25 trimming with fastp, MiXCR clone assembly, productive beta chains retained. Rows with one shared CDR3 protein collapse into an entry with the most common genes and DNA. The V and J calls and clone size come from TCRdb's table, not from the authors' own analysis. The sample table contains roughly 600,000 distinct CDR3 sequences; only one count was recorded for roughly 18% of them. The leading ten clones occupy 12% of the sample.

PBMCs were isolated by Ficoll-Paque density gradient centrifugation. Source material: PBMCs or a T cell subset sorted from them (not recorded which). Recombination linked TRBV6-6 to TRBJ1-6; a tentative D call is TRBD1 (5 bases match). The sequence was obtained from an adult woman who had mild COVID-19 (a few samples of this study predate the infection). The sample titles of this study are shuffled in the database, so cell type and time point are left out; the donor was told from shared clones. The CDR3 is CASRGDQIGSPLHF. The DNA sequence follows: TGTGCCAGCAGGGGGGACCAAATAGGTTCACCCCTCCACTTT.